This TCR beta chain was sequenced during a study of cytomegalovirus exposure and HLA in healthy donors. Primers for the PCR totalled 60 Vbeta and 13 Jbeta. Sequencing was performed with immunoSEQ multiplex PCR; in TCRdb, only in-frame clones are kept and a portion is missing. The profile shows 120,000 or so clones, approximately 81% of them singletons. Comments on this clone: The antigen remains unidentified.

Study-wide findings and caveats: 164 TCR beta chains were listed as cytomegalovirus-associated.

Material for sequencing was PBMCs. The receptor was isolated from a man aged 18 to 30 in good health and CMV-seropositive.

CDR3: CASSRNRVVADTQYF. The CDR3, as DNA: TGTGCCAGCAGCCGGAACAGGGTCGTGGCAGATACGCAGTATTTT. The V gene is TRBV7-2, the J gene TRBJ2-3; possibly TRBD1 for D (6 bases). Trimming removed 5 bases at V and 4 bases at J, with 16 bases between. CDR3 length: 15 amino acids. Germline V gene sequence: CDR1 SGHTA, CDR2 FQGNSA.